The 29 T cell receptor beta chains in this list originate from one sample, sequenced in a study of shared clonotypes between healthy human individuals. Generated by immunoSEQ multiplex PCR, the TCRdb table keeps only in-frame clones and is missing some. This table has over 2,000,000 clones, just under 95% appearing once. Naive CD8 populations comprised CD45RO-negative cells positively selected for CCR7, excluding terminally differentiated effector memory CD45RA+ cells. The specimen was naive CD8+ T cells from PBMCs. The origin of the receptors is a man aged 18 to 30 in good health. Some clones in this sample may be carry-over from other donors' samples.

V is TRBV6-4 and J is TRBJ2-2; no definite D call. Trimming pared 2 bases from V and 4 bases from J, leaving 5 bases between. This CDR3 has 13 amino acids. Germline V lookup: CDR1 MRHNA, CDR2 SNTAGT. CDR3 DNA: TGTGCCAGCAGTGACGGTTTCACCGGGGAGCTGTTTTTT. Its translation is CASSDGFTGELFF.

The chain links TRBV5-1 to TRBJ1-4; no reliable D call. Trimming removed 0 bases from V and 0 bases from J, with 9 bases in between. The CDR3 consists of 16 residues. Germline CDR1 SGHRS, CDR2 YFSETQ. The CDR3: CASSLETAATNEKLFF. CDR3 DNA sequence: TGCGCCAGCAGCTTGGAAACCGCCGCAACTAATGAAAAACTGTTTTTT.

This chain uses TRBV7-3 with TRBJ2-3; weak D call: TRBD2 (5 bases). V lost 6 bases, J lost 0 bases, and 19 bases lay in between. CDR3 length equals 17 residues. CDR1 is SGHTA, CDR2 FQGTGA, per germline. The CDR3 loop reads CASSISGLWTSTDTQYF. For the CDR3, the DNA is TGTGCCAGCAGTATAAGTGGGCTTTGGACTAGCACAGATACGCAGTATTTT.

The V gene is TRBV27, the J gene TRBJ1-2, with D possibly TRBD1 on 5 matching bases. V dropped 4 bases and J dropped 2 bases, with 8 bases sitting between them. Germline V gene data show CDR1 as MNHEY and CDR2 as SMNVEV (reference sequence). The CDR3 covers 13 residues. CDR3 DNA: TGTGCCAGCAGTTGGGACTTAAACTATGGCTACACCTTC. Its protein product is CASSWDLNYGYTF.

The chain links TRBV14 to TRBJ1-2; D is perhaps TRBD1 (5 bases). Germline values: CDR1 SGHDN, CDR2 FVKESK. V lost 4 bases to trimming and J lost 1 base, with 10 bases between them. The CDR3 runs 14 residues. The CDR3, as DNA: TGTGCCAGCAGCCGCACAGGAGTTAACTATGGCTACACCTTC. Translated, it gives CASSRTGVNYGYTF.

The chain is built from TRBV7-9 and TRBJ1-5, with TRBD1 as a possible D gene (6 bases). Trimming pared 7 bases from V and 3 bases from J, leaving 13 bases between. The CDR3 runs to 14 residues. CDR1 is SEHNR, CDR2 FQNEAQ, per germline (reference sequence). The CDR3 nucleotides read TGTGCCAGCACTAATACAGGGCTCAATCAGCCCCAGCATTTT. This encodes CASTNTGLNQPQHF.

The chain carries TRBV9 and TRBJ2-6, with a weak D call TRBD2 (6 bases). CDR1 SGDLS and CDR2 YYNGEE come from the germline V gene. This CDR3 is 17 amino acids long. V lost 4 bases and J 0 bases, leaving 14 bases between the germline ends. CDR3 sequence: CASSPGRGPSGANVLTF. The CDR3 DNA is TGTGCCAGCAGCCCTGGGCGGGGTCCCTCTGGGGCCAACGTCCTGACTTTC.

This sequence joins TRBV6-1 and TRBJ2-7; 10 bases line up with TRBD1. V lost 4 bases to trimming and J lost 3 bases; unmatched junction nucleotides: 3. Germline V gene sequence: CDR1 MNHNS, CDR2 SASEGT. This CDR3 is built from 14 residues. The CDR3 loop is CASSGRTGGYEQYF. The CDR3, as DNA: TGTGCCAGCAGTGGCCGGACAGGGGGCTACGAGCAGTACTTC.

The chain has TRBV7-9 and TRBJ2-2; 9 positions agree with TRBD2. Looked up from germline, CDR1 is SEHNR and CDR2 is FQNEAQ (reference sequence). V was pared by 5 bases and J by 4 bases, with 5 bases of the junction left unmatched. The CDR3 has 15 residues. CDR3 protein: CASSGGTSPTGELFF. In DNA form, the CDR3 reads TGTGCCAGCAGCGGAGGGACTAGCCCCACCGGGGAGCTGTTTTTT.

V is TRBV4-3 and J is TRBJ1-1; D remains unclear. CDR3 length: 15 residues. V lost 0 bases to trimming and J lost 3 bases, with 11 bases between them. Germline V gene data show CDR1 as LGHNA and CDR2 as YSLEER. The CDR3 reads CASSQDGAEDTEAFF. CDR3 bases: TGCGCCAGCAGCCAAGATGGTGCAGAGGACACTGAAGCTTTCTTT.

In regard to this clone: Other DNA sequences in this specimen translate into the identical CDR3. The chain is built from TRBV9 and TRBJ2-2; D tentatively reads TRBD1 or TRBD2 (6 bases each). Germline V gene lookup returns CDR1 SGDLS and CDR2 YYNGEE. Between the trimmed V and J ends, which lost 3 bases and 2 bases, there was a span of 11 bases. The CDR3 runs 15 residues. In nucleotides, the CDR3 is TGTGCCAGCAGCGACGGGGGCGCCAACACCGGGGAGCTGTTTTTT. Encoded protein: CASSDGGANTGELFF.

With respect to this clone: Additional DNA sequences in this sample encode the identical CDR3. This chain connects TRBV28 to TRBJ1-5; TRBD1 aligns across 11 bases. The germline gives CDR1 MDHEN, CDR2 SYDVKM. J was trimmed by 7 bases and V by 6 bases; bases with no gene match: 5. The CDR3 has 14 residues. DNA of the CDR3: TGTGCCAGCAGAAGGACAGGGGGCGGCCAGCCCCAGCATTTT. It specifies CASRRTGGGQPQHF.

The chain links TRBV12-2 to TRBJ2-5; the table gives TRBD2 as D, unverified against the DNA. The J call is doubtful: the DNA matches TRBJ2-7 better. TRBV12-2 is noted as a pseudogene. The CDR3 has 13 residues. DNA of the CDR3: TGTGCAAGTCGCCCCCTTTCGGACTACGAGCAGTACTTC. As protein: CASRPLSDYEQYF.

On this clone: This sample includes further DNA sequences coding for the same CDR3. DNA of the CDR3: TGCGCCAGCAGCTTGGGGACAGGAGGCTACGAGCAGTACTTC. Translated, it gives CASSLGTGGYEQYF. The chain joins TRBV5-1 to TRBJ2-7, with TRBD1 matching 7 bases. Germline values: CDR1 SGHRS, CDR2 YFSETQ. Trimming at V came to 0 bases and at J to 3 bases, leaving 3 bases not matched to a gene. The CDR3 is 14 amino acids.

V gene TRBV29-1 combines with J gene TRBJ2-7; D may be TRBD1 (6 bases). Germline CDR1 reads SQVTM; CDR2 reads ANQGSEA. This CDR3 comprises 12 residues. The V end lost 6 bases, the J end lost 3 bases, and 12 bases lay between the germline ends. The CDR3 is CSVDTGFYEQYF. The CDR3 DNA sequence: TGCAGCGTGGATACAGGGTTCTACGAGCAGTACTTC.

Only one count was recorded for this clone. The CDR3 DNA sequence: TGTGCCAGCAGCTTAGTGCAGGGGGCCTCCTACGAGCAGTACTTC. It specifies CASSLVQGASYEQYF. The chain links TRBV13 to TRBJ2-7, with 8 positions matching TRBD1. The CDR3 consists of 15 residues. Germline V gene sequence: CDR1 PRHDT, CDR2 FYEKMQ (reference sequence). The J segment lost 0 bases and the V segment lost 1 base, leaving 2 bases of the junction unmatched. The variable domain in full, with the rest retrieved from reference TRBV13 and TRBJ2-7, is AAGVIQSPRHLIKEKRETATLKCYPIPRHDTVYWYQQGPGQDPQFLISFYEKMQSDKGSIPDRFSAQQFSDYHSELNMSSLELGDSALYFCASSLVQGASYEQYFGPGTRLTVT.

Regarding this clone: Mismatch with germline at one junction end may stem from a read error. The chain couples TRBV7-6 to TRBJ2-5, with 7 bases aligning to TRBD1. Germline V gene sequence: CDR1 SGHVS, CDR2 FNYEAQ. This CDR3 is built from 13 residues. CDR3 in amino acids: CASSTGEGPDVNF. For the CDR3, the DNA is TGTGCCAGCAGCACAGGGGAAGGGCCCGACGTCAACTTC.

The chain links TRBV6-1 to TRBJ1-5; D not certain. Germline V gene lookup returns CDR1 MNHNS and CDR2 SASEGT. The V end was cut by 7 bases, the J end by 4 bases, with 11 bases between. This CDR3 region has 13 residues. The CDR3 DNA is TGTGCCAGCATGGGGATCGATAATCAGCCCCAGCATTTT. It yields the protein CASMGIDNQPQHF.

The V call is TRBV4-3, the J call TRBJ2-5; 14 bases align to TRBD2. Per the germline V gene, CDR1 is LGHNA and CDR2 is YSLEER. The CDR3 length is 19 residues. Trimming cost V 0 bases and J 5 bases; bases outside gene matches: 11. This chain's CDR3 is CASSQDYQGLAGVGETQYF. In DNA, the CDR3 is TGCGCCAGCAGCCAAGATTACCAGGGACTAGCGGGAGTCGGGGAGACCCAGTACTTC.

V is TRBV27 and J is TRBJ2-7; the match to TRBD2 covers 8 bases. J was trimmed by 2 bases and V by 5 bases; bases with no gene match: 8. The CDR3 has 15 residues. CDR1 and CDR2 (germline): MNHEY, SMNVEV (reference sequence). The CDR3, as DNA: TGTGCCAGCAGTCCACGACTAGCGTCTACCTACGAGCAGTACTTC. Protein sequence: CASSPRLASTYEQYF.

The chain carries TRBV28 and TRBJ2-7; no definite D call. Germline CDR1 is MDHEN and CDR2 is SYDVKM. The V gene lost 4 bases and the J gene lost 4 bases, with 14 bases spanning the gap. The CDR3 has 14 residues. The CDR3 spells CASSYHIRPYEQYF. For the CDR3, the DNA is TGTGCCAGCAGTTACCACATCAGGCCGTACGAGCAGTACTTC. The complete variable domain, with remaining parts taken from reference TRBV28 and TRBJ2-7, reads DVKVTQSSRYLVKRTGEKVFLECVQDMDHENMFWYRQDPGLGLRLIYFSYDVKMKEKGDIPEGYSVSREKKERFSLILESASTNQTSMYLCASSYHIRPYEQYFGPGTRLTVT.

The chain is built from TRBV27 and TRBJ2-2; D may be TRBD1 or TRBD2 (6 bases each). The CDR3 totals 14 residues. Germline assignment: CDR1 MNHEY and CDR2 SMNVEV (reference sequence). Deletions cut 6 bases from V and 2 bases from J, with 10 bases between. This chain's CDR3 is CASRQGLNTGELFF. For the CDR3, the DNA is TGTGCCAGCAGACAGGGACTTAACACCGGGGAGCTGTTTTTT.

The CDR3 here is CASSPAGRSSSYNEQFF. The CDR3 coding sequence is TGTGCCAGCAGCCCTGCGGGCCGATCGAGCTCCTACAATGAGCAGTTCTTC. J is TRBJ2-1 and V is TRBV14, with D tentatively TRBD2 (5 bases). V was shortened by 4 bases and J by 0 bases, with 16 bases between the two germline ends. Germline-derived CDR1 and CDR2 are SGHDN and FVKESK. This CDR3 is 17 amino acids long.

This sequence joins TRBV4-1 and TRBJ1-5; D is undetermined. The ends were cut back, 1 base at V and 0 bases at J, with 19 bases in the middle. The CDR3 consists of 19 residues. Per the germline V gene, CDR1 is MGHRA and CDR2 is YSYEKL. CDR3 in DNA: TGCGCCAGCAGCCAAGCACCTGCCGTGCGTACCTATAGCAATCAGCCCCAGCATTTT. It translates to CASSQAPAVRTYSNQPQHF.

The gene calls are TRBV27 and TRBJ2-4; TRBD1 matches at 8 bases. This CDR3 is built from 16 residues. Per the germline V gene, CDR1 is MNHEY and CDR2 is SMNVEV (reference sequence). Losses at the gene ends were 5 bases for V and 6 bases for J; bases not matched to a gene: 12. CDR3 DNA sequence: TGTGCCAGCAGTCCTATCGGGGACAGGTGGGGAAACATTCAGTACTTC. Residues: CASSPIGDRWGNIQYF.

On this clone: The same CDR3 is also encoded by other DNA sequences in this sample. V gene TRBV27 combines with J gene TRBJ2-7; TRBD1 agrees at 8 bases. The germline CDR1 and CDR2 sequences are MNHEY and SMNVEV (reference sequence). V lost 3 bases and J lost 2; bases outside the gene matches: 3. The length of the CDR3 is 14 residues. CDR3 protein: CASSFGQGTYEQYF. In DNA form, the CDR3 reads TGTGCCAGCAGTTTCGGACAGGGAACCTACGAGCAGTACTTC.

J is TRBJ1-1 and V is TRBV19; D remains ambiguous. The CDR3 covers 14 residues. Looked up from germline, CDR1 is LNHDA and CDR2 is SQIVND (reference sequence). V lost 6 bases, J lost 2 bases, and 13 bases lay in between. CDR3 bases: TGTGCCAGTAGGGGGTGGGAGGTCAACACTGAAGCTTTCTTT. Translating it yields CASRGWEVNTEAFF.

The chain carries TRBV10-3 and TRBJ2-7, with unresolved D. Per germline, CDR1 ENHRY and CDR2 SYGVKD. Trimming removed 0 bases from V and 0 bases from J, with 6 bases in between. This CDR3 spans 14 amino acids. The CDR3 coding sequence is TGTGCCATCAGTGAGTCGCCAGACTCCTACGAGCAGTACTTC. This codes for CAISESPDSYEQYF.

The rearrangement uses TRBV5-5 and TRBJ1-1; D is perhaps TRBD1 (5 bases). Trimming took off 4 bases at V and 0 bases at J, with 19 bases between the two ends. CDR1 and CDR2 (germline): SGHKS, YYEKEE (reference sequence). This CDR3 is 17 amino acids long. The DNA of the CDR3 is TGTGCCAGCAGCCAACTTCTAACCGGGACGGTGAACACTGAAGCTTTCTTT. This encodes CASSQLLTGTVNTEAFF. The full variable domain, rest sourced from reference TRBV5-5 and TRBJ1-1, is DAGVTQSPTHLIKTRGQQVTLRCSPISGHKSVSWYQQVLGQGPQFIFQYYEKEERGRGNFPDRFSARQFPNYSSELNVNALLLGDSALYLCASSQLLTGTVNTEAFFGQGTRLTVV.